Listed below are T cell receptor beta chains from one sample, sequenced in a study of blood T cell repertoires in COVID-19. Profiled with immunoSEQ multiplex PCR; TCRdb holds only in-frame clones, not every one. This table has approximately 270,000 clones, over 75% appearing once. Sequenced sample: peripheral blood. The origin of the receptors is a human donor with COVID-19, enrolled during active disease. The donor label of this sample is uncertain. The CDR3 runs from the conserved cysteine through the conserved F or W. Each record gives: J gene, V gene, D gene, CDR3 protein, CDR3 DNA. The D gene is left open where the match is weak.

TRBJ2-7 TRBV11-2 - CASSRRSYEQYF TGTGCCAGCAGCCGCCGGTCCTACGAGCAGTACTTC
TRBJ2-1 TRBV5-5 TRBD2 CASSFLAGASLEDNEQFF TGTGCCAGCAGCTTTCTAGCGGGAGCGAGTCTGGAGGACAATGAGCAGTTCTTC
TRBJ2-3 TRBV2 TRBD2 CASNPPGGTQYF TGTGCCAGCAACCCCCCGGGGGGTACGCAGTATTTT
TRBJ1-1 TRBV6-2/TRBV6-3 TRBD1 CASSFGQGAEAFF TGTGCCAGCAGTTTCGGACAGGGAGCTGAAGCTTTCTTT
TRBJ1-2 TRBV19 TRBD1 CASSGTVGNYGYTF TGTGCCAGTAGTGGGACAGTGGGGAACTATGGCTACACCTTC
TRBJ1-1 TRBV28 - CASSMGGGTEAFF TGTGCCAGCAGTATGGGGGGTGGCACTGAAGCTTTCTTT
TRBJ1-1 TRBV25-1 - CASRTGGNTEAFF TGTGCCAGCAGGACTGGCGGGAACACTGAAGCTTTCTTT
TRBJ1-1 TRBV19 - CASSPPLGVNRNTEAFF TGTGCCAGTAGCCCCCCTCTAGGGGTCAACCGGAACACTGAAGCTTTCTTT
TRBJ1-5 TRBV5-1 - CASSLGERGQPQHF TGCGCCAGCAGCTTGGGGGAGCGGGGGCAGCCCCAGCATTTT
TRBJ1-5 TRBV28 - CASSSRTDYSNQPQHF TGTGCCAGCAGTTCGCGGACAGATTATAGCAATCAGCCCCAGCATTTT